These T cell receptor beta chains were read from a single sample in a study of siplizumab effects on memory and regulatory T cells. The repertoire was sequenced with immunoSEQ multiplex PCR; TCRdb's copy has only in-frame clones and lacks some. The data contain some 97,000 clones, around 90% of them singletons. The sample consisted of Tregs sorted from blood. The receptors come from a human donor in good health. Each CDR3 is given with its conserved first and last residue. D genes are given only for firm matches. Clone size is given for some rows only: seen once, a few or many times, or a class if the clone is expanded.

clone_size	v_call	j_call	d_call	cdr3_nt	cdr3_aa
.	TRBV10-3	TRBJ2-7	.	TGTGCCATCAGTGAATCTAGTAGGCACCACGAGCAGTACTTC	CAISESSRHHEQYF
.	TRBV11-3	TRBJ2-5	TRBD1	TGTGCCAGCAGCTCTGGGACAGACCAAGAGACCCAGTACTTC	CASSSGTDQETQYF
.	TRBV10-3	TRBJ2-2	.	TGTGCCATCAGTGATATGGTCAGGATGAACACCGGGGAGCTGTTTTTT	CAISDMVRMNTGELFF
medium-sized	TRBV27	TRBJ1-2	.	TGTGCCAGCAGTTGGGGGCAGGGATTTGGCTACACCTTC	CASSWGQGFGYTF
.	TRBV6-5	TRBJ1-2	.	TGTGCCAGCAGTTACTCATACGTCTGGGGGCAGTATGGCTACACCTTC	CASSYSYVWGQYGYTF
.	TRBV9	TRBJ2-5	TRBD2	TGTGCCAGCAGCGTAGGGGCTAGCGGGAGTCTCCAAGAGACCCAGTACTTC	CASSVGASGSLQETQYF
.	TRBV4-2	TRBJ2-3	TRBD2	TGTGCCAGCAGCCTAGGTAGCGGGAGTCTTACAGATACGCAGTATTTT	CASSLGSGSLTDTQYF
.	TRBV18	TRBJ1-5	TRBD1	TGTGCCAGCTCACCAGGGACAGGGTTCGAACAGCCCCAGCATTTT	CASSPGTGFEQPQHF
.	TRBV5-1	TRBJ2-1	TRBD2	TGCGCCAGCGAGTACGGGACTAGCGGGCTAAATGAGCAGTTCTTC	CASEYGTSGLNEQFF
.	TRBV19	TRBJ1-1	.	TGTGCCAGTAGTATTGGGCAGGGCCGGGGGGTTAACACTGAAGCTTTCTTT	CASSIGQGRGVNTEAFF
.	TRBV5-1	TRBJ2-5	TRBD1	TGCGCCAGCAGCTTGGGGCCCCAGGGGGAGGAGACCCAGTACTTC	CASSLGPQGEETQYF
.	TRBV18	TRBJ2-7	.	TGTGCCAGCTCACACCGGGACGGAACCTACGAGCAGTACTTC	CASSHRDGTYEQYF
.	TRBV9	TRBJ2-2	.	TGTGCCAGCAGCGTAGTAAGATTTCCGAACACCGGGGAGCTGTTTTTT	CASSVVRFPNTGELFF
.	TRBV14	TRBJ2-7	.	TGTGCCAGCAGCAAACGGGACCTCGCCTACGAGCAGTACTTC	CASSKRDLAYEQYF
.	TRBV11-2	TRBJ2-7	.	TGTGCCAGCAGCTTCGCTGCTAGTTCGGGGGAGCAGTACTTC	CASSFAASSGEQYF
.	TRBV5-1	TRBJ1-1	TRBD1	TGCGCCAGCAGCCTGTTGGGACCCGGGACAGGCTCTGAAGCTTTCTTT	CASSLLGPGTGSEAFF
.	TRBV5-1	TRBJ2-7	.	TGCGCCAGCAGCTTGGGTCCTAGTAGTACCTACGAGCAGTACTTC	CASSLGPSSTYEQYF
.	TRBV28	TRBJ2-3	.	TGTGCCAGCAGTTTATCTTACCTAGCAACAGATACGCAGTATTTT	CASSLSYLATDTQYF
.	TRBV5-6	TRBJ1-1	.	TGTGCCAGCAGCTTGGGCAGTGGTGAAGCTTTCTTT	CASSLGSGEAFF
.	TRBV5-8	TRBJ2-3	.	TGTGCCAGCAGCCAAAGGGTTGGGACAGATACGCAGTATTTT	CASSQRVGTDTQYF